Each of the 20 T cell receptor beta chains below was sequenced from the same sample in a study of CD8+ T cells in alopecia areata. Sequencing templates came from extracted RNA that was reverse transcribed into cDNA. Sequencing used immunoSEQ multiplex PCR; TCRdb keeps in-frame clones, though not all of them. Here the sample spans about 42,000 clones, around three fifths being singletons. Treatment noted: oral pan-JAK inhibitor, 5-10 mg twice daily. The sample here was CD8+ T cells sorted from blood, taken at week 4, from a patient treated with tofacitinib. The receptors were sampled from a human donor with alopecia areata.

The chain carries TRBV5-1 and TRBJ2-3, with D unclear. CDR3 size: 14 residues. CDR1 is SGHRS, CDR2 YFSETQ, per germline. The V gene lost 5 bases and the J gene lost 2 bases, with 12 bases spanning the gap. CDR3 protein: CASRGSSHTDTQYF. The CDR3 DNA reads as TGCGCCAGCAGAGGTTCGAGTCACACAGATACGCAGTATTTT.

CDR3: CATSRDRQGIRGYTF. CDR3 DNA sequence: TGTGCCACCAGCAGAGACAGACAGGGAATCCGTGGCTACACCTTC. The chain employs TRBV15 and TRBJ1-2; 7 nucleotides agree with TRBD1. The trim removed 0 bases at V and 7 bases at J, leaving 8 bases unmatched. The CDR3 has 15 amino acids. CDR1 LNHNV and CDR2 YYDKDF come from the germline V gene (reference sequence).

A few counts support this clone. The V call is TRBV30, the J call TRBJ1-1, with D possibly being TRBD1 (6 bases). Trimming pared 1 base from V and 8 bases from J, leaving 14 bases between. The germline V gene encodes CDR1 GTSNPN and CDR2 SVGIG (reference sequence). The CDR3 spans 13 residues. CDR3 protein: CAWSGGQAPEAFF. The CDR3 coding sequence is TGTGCCTGGAGTGGGGGGCAGGCTCCCGAAGCTTTCTTT.

This clone was seen once. The chain joins TRBV30 to TRBJ1-1; D is unclear. CDR1 GTSNPN and CDR2 SVGIG come from the germline V gene (reference sequence). The V end lost 4 bases, the J end lost 1 base, and 4 bases lay between the germline ends. The CDR3 sequence is 11 residues long. The CDR3 region is CAWTRNTEAFF. Written as DNA, the CDR3 is TGTGCCTGGACACGGAACACTGAAGCTTTCTTT. Based on the CDR3 plus reference TRBV30 and TRBJ1-1, the full variable domain is SQTIHQWPATLVQPVGSPLSLECTVEGTSNPNLYWYRQAAGRGLQLLFYSVGIGQISSEVPQNLSASRPQDRQFILSSKKLLLSDSGFYLCAWTRNTEAFFGQGTRLTVV.

This clone has just a few counts. The V and J genes are TRBV6-6 and TRBJ2-1; 7 bases agree with TRBD1. V was pared by 4 bases and J by 10 bases, with 7 bases of the junction left unmatched. The CDR3 length is 13 residues. From germline, CDR1 is MNHNY and CDR2 SVGAGI (reference sequence). The CDR3 DNA reads TGTGCCAGCAGTTCCGACAGGGTAAACGAGCAGTTCTTC. This codes for CASSSDRVNEQFF.

The CDR3 DNA sequence: TGTGCCAGCGTTGAACGGGGCGAGGAAAACACCATATATTTT. It is translated as CASVERGEENTIYF. V and J are TRBV2 and TRBJ1-3; maybe TRBD1 (5 bases). The CDR3 consists of 14 residues. Germline V gene sequence: CDR1 SNHLY, CDR2 FYNNEI. V was trimmed by 8 bases and J by 6 bases, leaving 17 bases between them.

This clone was seen only a few times. The V gene is TRBV27, the J gene TRBJ2-5; tentative D call: TRBD1 (7 bases). Trimming left V 5 bases short and J 2 bases short, with 12 bases between. The CDR3 runs 14 residues. CDR1 is MNHEY and CDR2 is SMNVEV in the germline V gene (reference sequence). The CDR3 here is CASSTRGAQETQYF. CDR3 bases: TGTGCCAGCAGTACCAGGGGGGCTCAAGAGACCCAGTACTTC.

This chain links TRBV27 with TRBJ1-5, with TRBD1 identical over 7 bases. Germline V gives CDR1 MNHEY, CDR2 SMNVEV (reference sequence). The CDR3 runs 15 residues. The V and J ends lost 10 bases and 0 bases, in that order; junction bases with no gene match: 9. The CDR3 loop is CATRDSLYSNQPQHF. CDR3 sequence (DNA): TGTGCCACCCGGGACAGCCTTTATAGCAATCAGCCCCAGCATTTT.

The chain combines TRBV5-1 with TRBJ2-5; D remains unclear. V shed 1 base and J shed 2 bases, with 12 bases lying between them. In germline, CDR1 is SGHRS, CDR2 YFSETQ. CDR3 length: 15 residues. DNA for the CDR3: TGCGCCAGCAGCTTGCCGGCCGACGAACAAGAGACCCAGTACTTC. Protein sequence: CASSLPADEQETQYF.

The chain links TRBV12-5 to TRBJ2-5; possible D gene TRBD2, 5 bases. This CDR3 contains 14 residues. The germline V gene encodes CDR1 LGHNT and CDR2 FRNRAP. Trimming cost V 6 bases and J 7 bases, with 18 bases left between them. The CDR3 here is CASGAPGLRGTQYF. The CDR3 DNA reads TGTGCTAGTGGGGCGCCGGGCCTCCGGGGGACCCAGTACTTC. Full variable domain (remainder filled in from reference TRBV12-5 and TRBJ2-5): DARVTQTPRHKVTEMGQEVTMRCQPILGHNTVFWYRQTMMQGLELLAYFRNRAPLDDSGMPKDRFSAEMPDATLATLKIQPSEPRDSAVYFCASGAPGLRGTQYFGPGTRLLVL.

This clone was observed a few times. The rearrangement uses TRBV18 and TRBJ1-1; TRBD1 matches at 10 bases. V lost 4 bases and J lost 5; bases outside the gene matches: 1. The CDR3 contains 13 residues. Germline CDR1 KGHSH, CDR2 LQKENI. The CDR3 sequence is CASSLDRGTEAFF. The CDR3 coding sequence is TGTGCCAGCTCACTGGACAGGGGGACTGAAGCTTTCTTT.

The CDR3 region is CASSYTNQPQHF. The CDR3 DNA reads TGTGCCAGCAGTTACACCAATCAGCCCCAGCATTTT. The V and J genes are TRBV7-9 and TRBJ1-5; D not resolved. The CDR3 length is 12 residues. V gave up 6 bases and J gave up 3 bases, with 6 bases separating them. In germline, CDR1 is SEHNR, CDR2 FQNEAQ (reference sequence).

This clone occurred a few times. V gene TRBV29-1 combines with J gene TRBJ2-3; D is ambiguous. V was cut by 7 bases and J by 1 base, with 9 bases left in between. The CDR3 length is 12 residues. Germline V CDR1 and CDR2: SQVTM, ANQGSEA. CDR3 coding DNA: TGCAGCGCCACCACGGGCACAGATACGCAGTATTTT. It yields the protein CSATTGTDTQYF.

The chain employs TRBV27 and TRBJ2-3; 7 nucleotides match TRBD2. CDR3 length: 14 amino acids. With 6 bases clipped from V and 0 bases from J, the junction kept 3 bases outside the gene matches. Per the germline V gene, CDR1 is MNHEY and CDR2 is SMNVEV (reference sequence). The CDR3 here is CASSGTTSTDTQYF. CDR3 in DNA: TGTGCCAGCAGCGGGACTACCAGCACAGATACGCAGTATTTT.

The J gene is TRBJ2-7, the V gene TRBV30; D not certain. The CDR3 has 14 residues. Trimming shortened V by 0 bases and J by 2 bases, and 11 bases separated the two germline ends. Germline V gene data show CDR1 as GTSNPN and CDR2 as SVGIG (reference sequence). CDR3 amino acids: CAWSVGSATYEQYF. The CDR3 nucleotides are TGTGCCTGGAGTGTAGGCTCGGCGACCTACGAGCAGTACTTC.

There are a few counts of this clone. The rearrangement joins TRBV29-1 to TRBJ2-1; possible D gene TRBD2, 5 bases. Germline CDR1 SQVTM, CDR2 ANQGSEA. The CDR3 sequence is 12 residues long. V lost 7 bases, J lost 8 bases, and 15 bases lay in between. The CDR3 protein is CSALEVEDEQFF. CDR3 in DNA: TGCAGCGCGCTGGAAGTGGAGGATGAGCAGTTCTTC.

The chain couples TRBV7-2 to TRBJ2-1; perhaps TRBD1 as D (5 bases). The CDR3 consists of 15 residues. With 1 base removed from V and 5 bases from J, the gap between germline ends came to 12 bases. Germline CDR1 SGHTA, CDR2 FQGNSA. DNA for the CDR3: TGTGCCAGCAGCTTAGTTTTAGGGGCACACAATGAGCAGTTCTTC. Protein product: CASSLVLGAHNEQFF.

The chain uses TRBV27 and TRBJ2-7, with 11 bases aligning to TRBD2. The V gene's germline CDR1 is MNHEY and CDR2 SMNVEV (reference sequence). CDR3 length equals 15 residues. V trimming: 5 bases; J trimming: 5 bases; junction bases outside the gene matches: 8. CDR3 nucleotides: TGTGCCAGCAGTCCCCTTAGCGGGGGGGACCACGAGCAGTACTTC. Encoded protein: CASSPLSGGDHEQYF.

The CDR3 region is CASSQDQESYEQYF. As DNA, the CDR3 is TGCGCCAGCAGCCAAGATCAGGAATCCTACGAGCAGTACTTC. V gene TRBV4-3 combines with J gene TRBJ2-7; D unresolved. The CDR3 extends over 14 amino acids. Germline V gene data show CDR1 as LGHNA and CDR2 as YSLEER. V shed 0 bases and J shed 1 base, with 7 bases lying between them.

This chain uses TRBV6-5 with TRBJ2-5, with 8 bases matching TRBD1. V gave up 6 bases and J gave up 4 bases; unmatched junction bases: 10. CDR1 is MNHEY, CDR2 SVGAGI, per germline. The CDR3 length is 15 residues. CDR3 amino acids: CASRQQGASGETQYF. Here the CDR3 DNA reads TGTGCCAGCAGGCAGCAGGGGGCGTCGGGAGAGACCCAGTACTTC.